Listed here is a single T cell receptor beta chain. A NOSPECS grade of at least 4, a Clinical Activity Score of at least 3 and duration under 3 months were recorded in ophthalmopathy patients. Looked up from germline, CDR1 is MGHRA and CDR2 is YSYEKL. CDR3 length: 14 residues. Trimming stripped 0 bases from V and 8 bases from J, with 11 bases between. These data belong to a study of T cells in Graves' hyperthyroidism and ophthalmopathy. What was amplified from RNA transcripts were TCR beta CDR3 regions. An initial round of RT-PCR targeting the TCR CDR3 relied on the HTBI primer set. TCRdb reprocessed the multiplex PCR reads with MiXCR, giving one entry per CDR3 protein. Of fewer than 400,000 distinct CDR3 sequences in the sample, over 12% were seen once.

Sequencing was done on a sample of blood. The sequence derives from a man aged 50 or older with Graves' ophthalmopathy. V is TRBV4-1 and J is TRBJ1-5; D ambiguous. CDR3 amino acids: CASSQERRQEPQHF. DNA for the CDR3: TGCGCCAGCAGCCAAGAACGGAGGCAGGAGCCCCAGCATTTT.